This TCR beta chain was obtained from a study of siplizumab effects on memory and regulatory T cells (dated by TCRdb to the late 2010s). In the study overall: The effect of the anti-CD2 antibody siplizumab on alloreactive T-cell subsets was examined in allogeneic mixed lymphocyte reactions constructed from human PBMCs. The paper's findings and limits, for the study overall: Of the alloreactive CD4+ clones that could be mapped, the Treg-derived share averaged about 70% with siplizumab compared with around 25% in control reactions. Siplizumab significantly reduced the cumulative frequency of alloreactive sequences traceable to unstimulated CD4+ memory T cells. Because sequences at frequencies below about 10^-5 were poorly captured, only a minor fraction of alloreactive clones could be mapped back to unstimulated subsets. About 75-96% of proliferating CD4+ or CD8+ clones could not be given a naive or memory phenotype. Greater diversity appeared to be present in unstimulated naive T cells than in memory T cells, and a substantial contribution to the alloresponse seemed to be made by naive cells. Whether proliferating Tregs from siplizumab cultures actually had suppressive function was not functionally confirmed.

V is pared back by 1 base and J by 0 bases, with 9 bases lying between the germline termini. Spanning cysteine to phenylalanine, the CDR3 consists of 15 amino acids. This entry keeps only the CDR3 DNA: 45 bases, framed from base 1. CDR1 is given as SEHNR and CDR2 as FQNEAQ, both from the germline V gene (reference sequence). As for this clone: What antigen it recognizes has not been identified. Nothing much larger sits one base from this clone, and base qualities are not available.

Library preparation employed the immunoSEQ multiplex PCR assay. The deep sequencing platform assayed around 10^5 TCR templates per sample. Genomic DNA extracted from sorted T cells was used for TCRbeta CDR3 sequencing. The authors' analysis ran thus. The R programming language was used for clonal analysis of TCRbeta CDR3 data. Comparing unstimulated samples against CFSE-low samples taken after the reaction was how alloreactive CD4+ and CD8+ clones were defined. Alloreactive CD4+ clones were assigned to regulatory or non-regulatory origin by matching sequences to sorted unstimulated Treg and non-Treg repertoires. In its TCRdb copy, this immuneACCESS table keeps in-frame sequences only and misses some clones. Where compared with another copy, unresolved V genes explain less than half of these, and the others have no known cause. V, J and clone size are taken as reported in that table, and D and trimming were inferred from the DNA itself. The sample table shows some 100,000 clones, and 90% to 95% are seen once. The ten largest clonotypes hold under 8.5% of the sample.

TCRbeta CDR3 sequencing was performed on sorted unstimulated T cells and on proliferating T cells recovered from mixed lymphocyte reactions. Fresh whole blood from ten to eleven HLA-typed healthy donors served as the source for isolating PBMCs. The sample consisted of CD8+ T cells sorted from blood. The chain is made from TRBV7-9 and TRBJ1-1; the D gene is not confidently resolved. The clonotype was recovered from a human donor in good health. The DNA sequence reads TGTGCCAGCAGCTTAGACACAGTCATGAACACTGAAGCTTTCTTT. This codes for CASSLDTVMNTEAFF.